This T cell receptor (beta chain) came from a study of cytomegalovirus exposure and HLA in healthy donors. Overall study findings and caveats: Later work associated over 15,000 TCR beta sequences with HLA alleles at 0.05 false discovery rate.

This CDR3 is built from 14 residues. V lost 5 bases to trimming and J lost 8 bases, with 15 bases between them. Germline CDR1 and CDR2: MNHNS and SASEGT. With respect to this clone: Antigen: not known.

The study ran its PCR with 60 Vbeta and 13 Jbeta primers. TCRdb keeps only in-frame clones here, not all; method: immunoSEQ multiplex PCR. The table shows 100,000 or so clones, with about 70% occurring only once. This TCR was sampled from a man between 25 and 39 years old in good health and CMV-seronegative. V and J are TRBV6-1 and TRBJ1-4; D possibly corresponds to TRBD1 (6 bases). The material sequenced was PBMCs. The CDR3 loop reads CASSQENRAEKLFF. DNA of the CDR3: TGTGCCAGCAGTCAGGAAAACAGGGCAGAAAAACTGTTTTTT.